The 21 T cell receptor beta chains given below trace back to one sample, sequenced in a study of T-cell reconstitution after alpha-beta-depleted transplantation in children. Construction of the TCRbeta library involved unique molecular identifiers. TCRdb processed the PCR reads anew with MiXCR; each CDR3 protein has one entry. This sample yields about 240,000 distinct CDR3 sequences, of which approximately 12% are seen a single time; about 2.6% belongs to the top ten. This specimen was PBMCs from the stem cell graft donor, taken from the stem cell graft. All receptors derive from a human donor who donated a stem cell graft to a child with acute lymphoblastic leukemia.

This clonotype appeared a single time. This may be a read error: a much more frequent sequence differs by one nucleotide. The chain recombines TRBV5-1 with TRBJ2-1; 8 bases agree with TRBD1. After removal of 3 bases from V and 6 bases from J, the junction contained 14 bases not matched to a gene. This CDR3 spans 17 amino acids. Looked up from germline, CDR1 is SGHRS and CDR2 is YFSETQ. CDR3 bases: TGCGCCAGCAGCTCGGAAAATACAGGGGGGAACTGCAATGAGCAGTTCTTC. Amino acid sequence: CASSSENTGGNCNEQFF.

The chain recombines TRBV5-6 with TRBJ2-5; D call uncertain. This CDR3 spans 14 amino acids. Germline assignment: CDR1 SGHDT and CDR2 YYEEEE. V lost 4 bases, J lost 3 bases, and 13 bases lay in between. CDR3 nucleotides: TGTGCCAGCAGCGAGGCCGGCGCTGAAGAGACCCAGTACTTC. It encodes CASSEAGAEETQYF. The entire variable domain, with the rest obtained from reference TRBV5-6 and TRBJ2-5, is as follows: DAGVTQSPTHLIKTRGQQVTLRCSPKSGHDTVSWYQQALGQGPQFIFQYYEEEERQRGNFPDRFSGHQFPNYSSELNVNALLLGDSALYLCASSEAGAEETQYFGPGTRLLVL.

This clonotype was detected only a few times. The chain is built from TRBV20-1 and TRBJ2-5; tentatively, D is TRBD1 or TRBD2 (6 bases each). V lost 6 bases, J lost 5 bases, and 13 bases lay in between. This CDR3 has 12 amino acids. Germline CDR1 and CDR2: DFQATT and SNEGSKA (reference sequence). The CDR3 DNA is TGCAGTGCCGCCCGGGGGCGGGAGACCCAGTACTTC. It encodes CSAARGRETQYF.

This clonotype came up many times. V and J are TRBV20-1 and TRBJ2-5; D not resolved. Germline V gene data show CDR1 as DFQATT and CDR2 as SNEGSKA (reference sequence). The CDR3 contains 13 residues. Trimming pared 5 bases from V and 3 bases from J, leaving 13 bases between. The DNA of the CDR3 is TGCAGTGCTTTAGACTTGCAGAAAGAGACCCAGTACTTC. Its translation: CSALDLQKETQYF.

This clonotype appeared a few times. The chain carries TRBV9 and TRBJ2-7, with D possibly TRBD2 on 5 matching bases. Trimming took 0 bases from V and 2 from J, leaving 12 bases between them. CDR3 size: 15 residues. Germline lookup yields CDR1 SGDLS and CDR2 YYNGEE. CDR3 in amino acids: CASSVGGSLTYEQYF. The CDR3 DNA reads TGTGCCAGCAGCGTAGGAGGGTCTTTAACCTACGAGCAGTACTTC.

The sample holds many counts of this clonotype. The chain employs TRBV27 and TRBJ2-7, with TRBD2 matching 10 bases. CDR1 and CDR2 from the germline V gene are MNHEY and SMNVEV (reference sequence). V shed 8 bases, J shed 3 bases, and the junction held 7 bases outside the gene matches. This CDR3 contains 14 residues. The CDR3 DNA sequence: TGTGCCAGCCGACCTAGCGGGAGTGGCTACGAGCAGTACTTC. It translates to CASRPSGSGYEQYF.

This clonotype was counted ten times or more. This rearrangement joins TRBV7-3 to TRBJ1-1; tentative D call: TRBD1 (5 bases). V lost 5 bases, J lost 1 base, and 14 bases lay in between. CDR1 and CDR2 (germline): SGHTA, FQGTGA. This CDR3 is 15 amino acids long. The CDR3 DNA is TGTGCCAGCAGCGCCGACCCTGGGGGGAACACTGAAGCTTTCTTT. It translates to CASSADPGGNTEAFF.

This clonotype was seen ten or more times. This sequence joins TRBV7-8 and TRBJ2-1; D remains unclear. V lost 2 bases, J lost 0 bases, and 11 bases lay in between. Germline CDR1 SGHVS, CDR2 FQNEAQ. This CDR3 region has 16 residues. CDR3 coding DNA: TGTGCCAGCAGCTTAACGGACGGAAGCTCCTACAATGAGCAGTTCTTC. Translating gives CASSLTDGSSYNEQFF.

This clonotype was found many times. The chain combines TRBV29-1 with TRBJ1-2; 10 positions agree with TRBD1. Germline values: CDR1 SQVTM, CDR2 ANQGSEA. The CDR3 runs 12 residues. J gave up 5 bases and V 8 bases, and 5 bases lay outside the gene matches. CDR3 sequence reads: CSFRQGAYGYTF. The CDR3 coding sequence is TGCAGCTTCCGACAGGGGGCTTATGGCTACACCTTC.

The chain joins TRBV11-3 to TRBJ2-2, with TRBD2 identical over 7 bases. The V gene's germline CDR1 is SGHNT and CDR2 YENEEA. Losses at the gene ends were 0 bases for V and 6 bases for J; bases not matched to a gene: 10. The CDR3 spans 17 residues. The CDR3 nucleotides are TGTGCCAGCAGCTTAGACTTCCCCACTAGCGACTCCGGGGAGCTGTTTTTT. Encoded protein: CASSLDFPTSDSGELFF.

This clonotype was seen repeatedly, ten times or more. The genes are TRBV7-2 and TRBJ1-5; tentative D call: TRBD1 (6 bases). With 1 base removed from V and 13 bases from J, the gap between germline ends came to 11 bases. This CDR3 contains 12 residues. Germline V gene lookup returns CDR1 SGHTA and CDR2 FQGNSA. The CDR3 DNA follows: TGTGCCAGCAGCTTAGAGTTCGGACAGCAGCATTTT. Translating it yields CASSLEFGQQHF. The full variable domain, in which reference TRBV7-2 and TRBJ1-5 provide the parts outside the CDR3, is GAGVSQSPSNKVTEKGKDVELRCDPISGHTALYWYRQSLGQGLEFLIYFQGNSAPDKSGLPSDRFSAERTGGSVSTLTIQRTQQEDSAVYLCASSLEFGQQHFGDGTRLSIL.

Many counts were recorded for this clonotype. J is TRBJ1-1 and V is TRBV6-2 or TRBV6-3; TRBD1 aligns across 9 bases. CDR3 length equals 14 residues. The ends lost 2 bases at V and 8 bases at J; junction bases unmatched: 6. CDR1 is MNHEY and CDR2 is SVGEGT in the germline V gene. The CDR3 is CASSYLGQGKEAFF. The CDR3 DNA sequence: TGTGCCAGCAGTTACCTTGGACAGGGGAAGGAAGCTTTCTTT.

This chain joins TRBV19 and TRBJ1-1; D uncertain. Trimming took off 6 bases at V and 2 bases at J, with 10 bases between the two ends. CDR1 is LNHDA, CDR2 SQIVND, per germline (reference sequence). This CDR3 contains 13 residues. CDR3 in amino acids: CASRYGLNTEAFF. Here the CDR3 DNA reads TGTGCCAGTAGGTACGGACTAAACACTGAAGCTTTCTTT. Full variable domain (rest looked up from reference TRBV19 and TRBJ1-1): DGGITQSPKYLFRKEGQNVTLSCEQNLNHDAMYWYRQDPGQGLRLIYYSQIVNDFQKGDIAEGYSVSREKKESFPLTVTSAQKNPTAFYLCASRYGLNTEAFFGQGTRLTVV.

CDR3 in DNA: TGTGCCAGCGAAGGGACAGGACCCTACAATGAGCAGTTCTTC. Translated, it gives CASEGTGPYNEQFF. The chain combines TRBV11-1 with TRBJ2-1; 8 positions match TRBD1. Germline-derived CDR1 and CDR2 are SGHAT and FQDESV (reference sequence). The CDR3 runs to 14 residues. The V segment lost 8 bases and the J segment 2 bases; nucleotides outside the gene matches: 5.

Many counts were recorded for this clonotype. The chain uses TRBV11-2 and TRBJ2-3; TRBD2 agrees at 7 bases. Per germline, CDR1 SGHAT and CDR2 FQNNGV. Germline trimming cut 1 base from V and 2 bases from J; bases unmatched to any gene: 12. This CDR3 spans 18 amino acids. The CDR3 protein is CASSLVILRDYNTDTQYF. CDR3 in DNA: TGTGCCAGCAGCTTAGTTATCTTAAGGGACTACAACACAGATACGCAGTATTTT.

At least ten counts were recorded for this clonotype. The chain couples TRBV20-1 to TRBJ1-2; D unresolved. Trimming left V 0 bases short and J 3 bases short, with 2 bases between. The CDR3 extends over 11 amino acids. In germline, CDR1 is DFQATT, CDR2 SNEGSKA (reference sequence). In DNA form, the CDR3 reads TGCAGTGCTAGAGACGACTATGGCTACACCTTC. Amino acid sequence: CSARDDYGYTF.

In its sample, this clonotype was seen many times. The chain couples TRBV5-6 to TRBJ1-3; D gene ambiguous. The CDR3 consists of 14 residues. V lost 1 base, J lost 0 bases, and 5 bases lay in between. Looked up from germline, CDR1 is SGHDT and CDR2 is YYEEEE. CDR3 sequence (DNA): TGTGCCAGCAGCTTGAGGGACTCTGGAAACACCATATATTTT. It yields the protein CASSLRDSGNTIYF.

This clonotype was seen ten or more times. Germline is not matched at one junction end, which may reflect a read error. V usage is TRBV20-1 and J usage is TRBJ1-1; maybe TRBD1 (5 bases). Germline CDR1 and CDR2: DFQATT and SNEGSKA (reference sequence). This CDR3 is 13 amino acids long. DNA of the CDR3: TGCAGTGCGAGAGACAGACTGAACACTGAAGCTTTCTTT. Translating gives CSARDRLNTEAFF.

In its sample, this clonotype was seen a few times. The rearrangement joins TRBV28 to TRBJ2-2, with D hard to call. CDR3 size: 12 residues. Germline V gene lookup returns CDR1 MDHEN and CDR2 SYDVKM. Trimming took 7 bases from V and 6 from J, leaving 9 bases between them. The CDR3 sequence: CASKSPAGELFF. DNA for the CDR3: TGTGCCAGCAAGTCCCCAGCCGGGGAGCTGTTTTTT.

This clonotype was detected only a few times. The CDR3 DNA sequence: TGTGCCAGCTCACCTCCTTCCGGGACTTCCCGCAATGAGCAGTTCTTC. The encoded protein is CASSPPSGTSRNEQFF. The chain couples TRBV18 to TRBJ2-1; D is possibly TRBD2 (6 bases). V was trimmed by 3 bases and J by 6 bases, leaving 18 bases between them. The CDR3 has 16 residues. CDR1 and CDR2 (germline): KGHSH, LQKENI. Full variable domain (remainder filled in from reference TRBV18 and TRBJ2-1): NAGVMQNPRHLVRRRGQEARLRCSPMKGHSHVYWYRQLPEEGLKFMVYLQKENIIDESGMPKERFSAEFPKEGPSILRIQQVVRGDSAAYFCASSPPSGTSRNEQFFGPGTRLTVL.

This clonotype was observed at least ten times. The chain is built from TRBV7-9 and TRBJ2-7; D unresolved. Germline V gene lookup returns CDR1 SEHNR and CDR2 FQNEAQ (reference sequence). This CDR3 has 13 amino acids. V lost 5 bases and J 3 bases, leaving 11 bases between the germline ends. CDR3 sequence reads: CASSPPADYEQYF. CDR3 nucleotide sequence: TGTGCCAGCAGCCCGCCTGCCGACTACGAGCAGTACTTC.